This TCR beta chain came from a study of siplizumab effects on memory and regulatory T cells (dated by TCRdb to about 2019). Regarding the research as a whole: The study looked at the effect of siplizumab, an anti-CD2 antibody, on alloreactive T-cell subsets in allogeneic mixed lymphocyte reactions made from human PBMCs.

What the work shows at the level of the full study, not this receptor alone: Whether proliferating Tregs from siplizumab cultures were suppressive was not functionally confirmed. Siplizumab significantly reduced the cumulative frequency of alloreactive sequences traceable to unstimulated CD4+ memory T cells. Among mappable alloreactive CD4+ clones, an average Treg-derived fraction of 68.8% was observed with siplizumab, compared with 26.9% in control reactions. Because sequences at frequencies below about 10^-5 were poorly captured, only a minor fraction of alloreactive clones could be mapped back to unstimulated subsets. Unstimulated naive T cells appeared to be more diverse than memory T cells, and naive cells seemed to make a substantial contribution to the alloresponse. A naive or memory phenotype could not be assigned to roughly 80-95% of proliferating CD4+ or CD8+ clones.

In the case of this clone: There is no known antigen for this receptor. Base qualities are not at hand, and no much larger clone is one base apart.

Its CDR3 holds 15 amino acids, cysteine through phenylalanine. Only CDR3 DNA is held: 45 bases, read in frame from base 1. Relative to germline, V is 6 bases shorter and J is 0 bases shorter, with 15 bases between their ends. Sequences WNHNN (CDR1) and SYGVQD (CDR2) are obtained from the germline V gene (reference sequence). The library was built by means of the immunoSEQ multiplex PCR assay. The deep sequencing platform assayed approximately 100,000 TCR templates per sample. Genomic DNA extracted from sorted T cells was the material used for TCRbeta CDR3 sequencing. The original pipeline was this. The R programming language was used for clonal analysis of the TCRbeta CDR3 data. Unstimulated samples were compared with post-reaction CFSE-low samples to define alloreactive CD4+ and CD8+ clones. Alloreactive CD4+ clones were assigned to regulatory or non-regulatory origin by matching sequences to sorted unstimulated Treg and non-Treg repertoires. TCRdb carries this immuneACCESS record with in-frame sequences only. Its versions omit some clonotypes, under half of them owing to an unresolved V gene in the studies checked, with the rest unexplained. Clone size and the V and J calls come from that table; the DNA yielded D and trimming. This sample has more than 75,000 clones in its table, and 80% to 95% of those were observed once. The ten largest clones add up to 6.5% of the sample.

TCRbeta CDR3 sequencing was performed on sorted unstimulated T cells and on proliferating T cells recovered from mixed lymphocyte reactions. Fresh whole blood from ten to eleven HLA-typed healthy donors served as the source for isolating PBMCs. Sequencing was done on a sample of CD8+ T cells sorted from blood. The chain employs TRBV10-1 and TRBJ2-7, and perhaps TRBD1 as D gene, on 6 matching bases. The clonotype comes from a human donor in good health. The DNA sequence reads TGCGCCAGCAGGGGCCCCACAGGGTTCTCCTACGAGCAGTACTTC. Its translation is CASRGPTGFSYEQYF.